This T cell receptor (beta chain) was recorded in a study of spatial heterogeneity in lung cancer. For the study at large: Fewer alpha-chain than beta-chain sequences were consistently detected. Each unique TCR and UMI combination was seen more than ten times on average in raw reads.

TCR cDNA molecules each had a unique molecular identifier. Using its own MiXCR run on the 5' RACE reads, TCRdb lists one record per CDR3 protein. Of about 5,100 distinct CDR3 sequences listed, about 26% are singletons. Noted time point: sample taken at primary tumor resection. Whole RNA came from tumor, nontumor lung or frozen PBMC and was sequenced without being sorted. There were some 76 donors, all of them untreated patients with early-stage non-small cell lung cancer. Per the germline V gene, CDR1 is GTSNPN and CDR2 is SVGIG (reference sequence). Trimming cost V 4 bases and J 3 bases, with 13 bases left between them. CDR3 size: 15 residues.

The sequence was obtained from a male donor with early-stage non-small cell lung cancer. The chain carries TRBV30 and TRBJ1-6; no clear D. This sample comprised PBMCs, obtained at surgery. As DNA, the CDR3 is TGTGCCTGGACGTACCAAGGCGGCTATAATTCACCCCTCCACTTT. It is translated as CAWTYQGGYNSPLHF. The whole variable domain, remainder taken from reference TRBV30 and TRBJ1-6, is SQTIHQWPATLVQPVGSPLSLECTVEGTSNPNLYWYRQAAGRGLQLLFYSVGIGQISSEVPQNLSASRPQDRQFILSSKKLLLSDSGFYLCAWTYQGGYNSPLHFGNGTRLTVT.